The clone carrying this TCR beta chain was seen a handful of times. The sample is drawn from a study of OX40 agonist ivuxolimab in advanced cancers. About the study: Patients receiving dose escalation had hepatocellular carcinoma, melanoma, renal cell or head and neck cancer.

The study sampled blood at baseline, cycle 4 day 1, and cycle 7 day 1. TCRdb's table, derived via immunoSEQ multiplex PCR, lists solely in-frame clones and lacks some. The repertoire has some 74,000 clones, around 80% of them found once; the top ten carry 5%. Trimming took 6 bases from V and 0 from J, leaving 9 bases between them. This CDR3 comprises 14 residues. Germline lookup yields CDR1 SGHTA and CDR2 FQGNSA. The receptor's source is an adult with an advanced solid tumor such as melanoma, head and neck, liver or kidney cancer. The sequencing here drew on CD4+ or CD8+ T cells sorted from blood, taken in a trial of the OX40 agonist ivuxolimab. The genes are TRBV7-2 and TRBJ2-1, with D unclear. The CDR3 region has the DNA TGTGCCAGCAGAAAAATAAGCTCCTACAATGAGCAGTTCTTC. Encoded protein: CASRKISSYNEQFF.